This paragraph reports one T cell receptor beta chain. The data were produced by immunoSEQ multiplex PCR, yet TCRdb's version contains in-frame clones alone and is incomplete. The sample consists of roughly 70,000 clones, about nine tenths of them appearing once. The data derive from a study of blood T cell repertoires in COVID-19. The CDR3 runs 15 residues. Trimming took off 0 bases at V and 3 bases at J, with 13 bases between the two ends. Germline lookup yields CDR1 SGDLS and CDR2 YYNGEE. The sequence was collected from a woman older than 75 with active or convalescent COVID-19. The V call is TRBV9, the J call TRBJ2-7; D perhaps matches TRBD1 (6 bases). Sequencing was done on a sample of peripheral blood. CDR3 in amino acids: CASSVGGHAVYEQYF. Here the CDR3 DNA reads TGTGCCAGCAGCGTAGGGGGACACGCCGTCTACGAGCAGTACTTC.